A selection of T cell receptor beta chains follows, all from one sample in a study of cytomegalovirus exposure and HLA in healthy donors. Method: immunoSEQ multiplex PCR; TCRdb's copy keeps in-frame clones and lacks some. The sample has 190,000 or so clones, roughly four fifths seen once. The specimen sequenced was PBMCs. These receptor sequences come from a man in his forties or fifties in good health and CMV-seronegative. CDR3s include the opening cysteine and the closing phenylalanine or tryptophan. A D gene is named only where the DNA matches it firmly. A clone size is listed for some rows: how often the clone was seen (once, few, many), or a class if it is expanded.

clone_size: -; v_call: TRBV19; j_call: TRBJ1-5; d_call: TRBD1; cdr3_aa: CASTASLNRGNQPQHF; cdr3_nt: TGTGCCAGTACCGCATCATTGAACAGGGGAAATCAGCCCCAGCATTTT
clone_size: -; v_call: TRBV5-6; j_call: TRBJ2-5; d_call: -; cdr3_aa: CASSLQGPETQYF; cdr3_nt: TGTGCCAGCAGCTTGCAGGGTCCGGAGACCCAGTACTTC
clone_size: -; v_call: TRBV9; j_call: TRBJ2-3; d_call: TRBD2; cdr3_aa: CASGTSGRYTDTQYF; cdr3_nt: TGTGCCAGCGGCACTAGCGGGAGATACACAGATACGCAGTATTTT
clone_size: -; v_call: TRBV7-2; j_call: TRBJ2-1; d_call: -; cdr3_aa: CASSLGSGPYNEQFF; cdr3_nt: TGTGCCAGCAGCTTGGGAAGCGGGCCCTACAATGAGCAGTTCTTC
clone_size: -; v_call: TRBV5-4; j_call: TRBJ2-7; d_call: -; cdr3_aa: CASSLPTRTGHYEQYF; cdr3_nt: TGTGCCAGCAGCTTGCCTACTAGAACGGGACACTACGAGCAGTACTTC
clone_size: -; v_call: TRBV5-4; j_call: TRBJ2-5; d_call: TRBD2; cdr3_aa: CASSLEFSGGAETQYF; cdr3_nt: TGTGCCAGCAGCTTGGAATTTAGCGGGGGGGCAGAGACCCAGTACTTC
clone_size: -; v_call: TRBV18; j_call: TRBJ1-2; d_call: -; cdr3_aa: CASSPRTLRREGYTF; cdr3_nt: TGTGCCAGCTCACCACGGACGCTTAGACGGGAAGGCTACACCTTC
clone_size: -; v_call: TRBV6-1; j_call: TRBJ2-7; d_call: -; cdr3_aa: CASSVPGSYEQYF; cdr3_nt: TGTGCCAGCAGTGTCCCAGGGTCCTACGAGCAGTACTTC
clone_size: once; v_call: TRBV5-1; j_call: TRBJ2-5; d_call: -; cdr3_aa: CASGLQPNRGETQYF; cdr3_nt: TGCGCCAGCGGCTTACAACCTAACCGGGGGGAGACCCAGTACTTC
clone_size: -; v_call: TRBV9; j_call: TRBJ2-2; d_call: TRBD2; cdr3_aa: CASSVVGSGTLGTGELFF; cdr3_nt: TGTGCCAGCAGCGTAGTGGGTAGCGGGACCCTCGGCACCGGGGAGCTGTTTTTT
clone_size: -; v_call: TRBV19; j_call: TRBJ1-1; d_call: -; cdr3_aa: CASSKSRGRGSTEAFF; cdr3_nt: TGTGCCAGTAGTAAATCGAGGGGCAGGGGTAGCACTGAAGCTTTCTTT
clone_size: -; v_call: TRBV7-9; j_call: TRBJ2-7; d_call: -; cdr3_aa: CASSPRGTVSYEQYF; cdr3_nt: TGTGCCAGCAGCCCCAGAGGGACTGTCTCCTACGAGCAGTACTTC
clone_size: -; v_call: TRBV28; j_call: TRBJ1-4; d_call: -; cdr3_aa: CASSLSSEKLFF; cdr3_nt: TGTGCCAGCAGTTTAAGTAGTGAAAAACTGTTTTTT
clone_size: -; v_call: TRBV6-1; j_call: TRBJ1-2; d_call: -; cdr3_aa: CASSDNYGYGYTF; cdr3_nt: TGTGCCAGCAGTGATAACTACGGCTATGGCTACACCTTC
clone_size: -; v_call: TRBV5-1; j_call: TRBJ2-7; d_call: -; cdr3_aa: CASSTDRDYEQYF; cdr3_nt: TGCGCCAGCAGCACAGACAGAGACTACGAGCAGTACTTC
clone_size: -; v_call: TRBV18; j_call: TRBJ2-7; d_call: -; cdr3_aa: CASSPQGNEQYF; cdr3_nt: TGTGCCAGCTCACCACAGGGGAACGAGCAGTACTTC
clone_size: -; v_call: TRBV6-1; j_call: TRBJ1-1; d_call: -; cdr3_aa: CASSVQGYTEAFF; cdr3_nt: TGTGCCAGCAGTGTACAGGGATACACTGAAGCTTTCTTT
clone_size: -; v_call: TRBV7-2; j_call: TRBJ2-4; d_call: -; cdr3_aa: CASSFRQLAKNIQYF; cdr3_nt: TGTGCCAGCAGCTTTCGACAGCTAGCCAAAAACATTCAGTACTTC
clone_size: few; v_call: TRBV10-3; j_call: TRBJ1-1; d_call: TRBD1; cdr3_aa: CAISEWTGVNTEAFF; cdr3_nt: TGTGCCATCAGTGAGTGGACAGGGGTGAACACTGAAGCTTTCTTT
clone_size: -; v_call: TRBV19; j_call: TRBJ2-1; d_call: TRBD2; cdr3_aa: CASRRLAGGSYNEQFF; cdr3_nt: TGTGCCAGTAGAAGACTAGCGGGGGGCTCCTACAATGAGCAGTTCTTC
clone_size: -; v_call: TRBV6-5; j_call: TRBJ2-4; d_call: -; cdr3_aa: CASSYRGGGNIQYF; cdr3_nt: TGTGCCAGCAGTTACCGGGGAGGGGGGAACATTCAGTACTTC
clone_size: -; v_call: TRBV5-1; j_call: TRBJ1-1; d_call: -; cdr3_aa: CASQQGSEAFF; cdr3_nt: TGCGCCAGCCAACAGGGATCGGAAGCTTTCTTT
clone_size: -; v_call: TRBV6-6; j_call: TRBJ1-5; d_call: -; cdr3_aa: CASSYSGFTQYQPQHF; cdr3_nt: TGTGCCAGCAGTTACTCCGGGTTCACTCAATATCAGCCCCAGCATTTT
clone_size: -; v_call: TRBV19; j_call: TRBJ1-1; d_call: -; cdr3_aa: CASSIGAGLGNTEAFF; cdr3_nt: TGTGCCAGTAGTATAGGGGCAGGCTTGGGGAACACTGAAGCTTTCTTT
clone_size: once; v_call: TRBV7-3; j_call: TRBJ2-5; d_call: -; cdr3_aa: CASSYGGPQGETQYF; cdr3_nt: TGTGCCAGCAGCTATGGGGGCCCCCAGGGGGAGACCCAGTACTTC
clone_size: -; v_call: TRBV12-5; j_call: TRBJ2-2; d_call: TRBD1; cdr3_aa: CASGLLTGGNTGELFF; cdr3_nt: TGTGCTAGTGGTTTGTTGACAGGGGGGAACACCGGGGAGCTGTTTTTT
clone_size: once; v_call: TRBV27; j_call: TRBJ1-2; d_call: TRBD1; cdr3_aa: CASTARQGVVYGYTF; cdr3_nt: TGTGCCAGCACCGCTCGACAGGGGGTGGTCTATGGCTACACCTTC
clone_size: -; v_call: TRBV5-1; j_call: TRBJ1-2; d_call: -; cdr3_aa: CASSQFMDYGYTF; cdr3_nt: TGCGCCAGCAGCCAGTTTATGGACTATGGCTACACCTTC
clone_size: -; v_call: TRBV7-2; j_call: TRBJ2-3; d_call: TRBD2; cdr3_aa: CASSSRVSGLTDTQYF; cdr3_nt: TGTGCCAGCAGCTCCCGAGTTAGCGGGCTCACAGATACGCAGTATTTT
clone_size: -; v_call: TRBV18; j_call: TRBJ2-2; d_call: -; cdr3_aa: CASSLAGLAGELFF; cdr3_nt: TGTGCCAGCTCACTCGCGGGATTGGCCGGGGAGCTGTTTTTT
clone_size: -; v_call: TRBV12-5; j_call: TRBJ1-5; d_call: -; cdr3_aa: CASGSAGYVGQPQHF; cdr3_nt: TGTGCTAGTGGTTCAGCGGGGTACGTCGGTCAGCCCCAGCATTTT
clone_size: -; v_call: TRBV7-9; j_call: TRBJ2-3; d_call: -; cdr3_aa: CASSPSVPDTQYF; cdr3_nt: TGTGCCAGCAGCCCTTCGGTTCCAGATACGCAGTATTTT
clone_size: -; v_call: TRBV5-1; j_call: TRBJ2-5; d_call: TRBD1; cdr3_aa: CASSYRGRETQYF; cdr3_nt: TGCGCCAGCAGCTACAGGGGGCGAGAGACCCAGTACTTC
clone_size: -; v_call: TRBV18; j_call: TRBJ1-3; d_call: -; cdr3_aa: CASSRFAAGGNTIYF; cdr3_nt: TGTGCCAGCTCACGCTTCGCTGCGGGTGGAAACACCATATATTTT
clone_size: -; v_call: TRBV21-1; j_call: TRBJ2-1; d_call: -; cdr3_aa: CATGAGVGYNEQFF; cdr3_nt: TGTGCCACCGGAGCGGGAGTGGGATACAATGAGCAGTTCTTC